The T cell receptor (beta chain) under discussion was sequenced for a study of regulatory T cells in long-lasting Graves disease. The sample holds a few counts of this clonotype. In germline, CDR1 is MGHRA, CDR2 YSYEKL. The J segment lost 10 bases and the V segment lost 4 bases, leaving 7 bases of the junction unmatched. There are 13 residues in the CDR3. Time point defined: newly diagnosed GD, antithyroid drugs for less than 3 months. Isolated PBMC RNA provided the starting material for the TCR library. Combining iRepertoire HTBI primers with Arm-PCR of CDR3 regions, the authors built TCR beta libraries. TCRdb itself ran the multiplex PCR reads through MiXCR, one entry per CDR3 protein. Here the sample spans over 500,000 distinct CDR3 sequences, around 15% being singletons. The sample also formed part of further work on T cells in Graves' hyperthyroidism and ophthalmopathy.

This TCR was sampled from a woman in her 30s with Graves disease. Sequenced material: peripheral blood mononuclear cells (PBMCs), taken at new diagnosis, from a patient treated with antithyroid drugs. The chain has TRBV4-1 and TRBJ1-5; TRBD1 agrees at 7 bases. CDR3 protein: CASSPGQTLPQHF. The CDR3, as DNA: TGCGCCAGCAGCCCGGGACAGACACTTCCCCAGCATTTT.